These T cell receptor beta chains were read from a single sample in a study of cytomegalovirus exposure and HLA in healthy donors. Sequenced by immunoSEQ multiplex PCR; TCRdb stores in-frame clones only, minus some. The table records some 130,000 clones, 76% of them present only once. The sample taken for sequencing was PBMCs. The receptors come from a man aged 40-55 years in good health and CMV-seronegative. Both conserved end residues are part of each CDR3. A D gene is named only where the DNA matches it firmly. Clone size appears in some rows only: once, few, many, or a class for an expanded clone.

TRBV9,TRBJ1-5,TRBD1,-,15,TGTGCCAGCAGCCCAGAGGACAGGCTCAATCAGCCCCAGCATTTT,CASSPEDRLNQPQHF
TRBV30,TRBJ2-6,TRBD1,-,17,TGTGCCTGGAGTGGGGGACAGGGTTTTCCTGGGGCCAACGTCCTGACTTTC,CAWSGGQGFPGANVLTF
TRBV27,TRBJ2-5,-,-,18,TGTGCCAGCAGTTTATCCCTGGAGGGAGCGGGCCTCCAAGAGACCCAGTACTTC,CASSLSLEGAGLQETQYF
TRBV16,TRBJ1-2,TRBD1,-,17,TGTGCCAGCAGACCAAACTACTTACTACAGGGGAACTATGGCTACACCTTC,CASRPNYLLQGNYGYTF
TRBV27,TRBJ2-1,TRBD2,-,14,TGTGCCAGCAACATTCTAGCGGGGGGTGATGAGCAGTTCTTC,CASNILAGGDEQFF
TRBV5-1,TRBJ1-3,-,few,14,TGCGCCAGCAGCTCCGGGACAAGTGGAAACACCATATATTTT,CASSSGTSGNTIYF
TRBV30,TRBJ2-3,-,few,13,TGTGCCTGGAGTACGGGAACCACAGATACGCAGTATTTT,CAWSTGTTDTQYF
TRBV7-9,TRBJ1-1,-,-,12,TGTTCCAGCAGCTTAACGGGGACTGAAGCTTTCTTT,CSSSLTGTEAFF
TRBV4-3,TRBJ2-7,-,-,14,TGCGCCAGCAGCCAAGGCAACAGGGTCTACGAGCAGTACTTC,CASSQGNRVYEQYF
TRBV29-1,TRBJ2-7,TRBD2,-,14,TGCAGCGTTGAAGACTTAGCGGGAGGGTACGAGCAGTACTTC,CSVEDLAGGYEQYF
TRBV20-1,TRBJ1-2,-,-,10,TGCAGTGCTATAGGGGATGGCTACACCTTC,CSAIGDGYTF
TRBV4-3,TRBJ2-5,-,-,17,TGCGCCAGCAGCCATCTAGGGGGGGACCGAGGGAGGGAGACCCAGTACTTC,CASSHLGGDRGRETQYF
TRBV4-2,TRBJ2-3,TRBD2,-,19,TGTGCCAGCAGCCAAGATCTACTACTAGCGGGAGGGCCCACAGATACGCAGTATTTT,CASSQDLLLAGGPTDTQYF
TRBV29-1,TRBJ2-2,-,-,14,TGCAGCGTTGAAGATCCCGGGTCCACCGGGGAGCTGTTTTTT,CSVEDPGSTGELFF
TRBV7-9,TRBJ2-1,-,-,14,TGTGCCAGCAGCTTAGGGGGCTATTACAATGAGCAGTTCTTC,CASSLGGYYNEQFF
TRBV29-1,TRBJ2-1,TRBD2,few,17,TGCAGCGTTGAAGAGGGACTAGCGGGACGTAACTACAATGAGCAGTTCTTC,CSVEEGLAGRNYNEQFF
TRBV7-2,TRBJ2-7,TRBD1,-,15,TGTGCCAGCAGCTTATTCGGACAGGGGGTGAGCGAGCAGTACTTC,CASSLFGQGVSEQYF
TRBV5-8,TRBJ2-2,-,-,13,TGTGCCAGCCCCAGGGTCGCACGTGGGGAGCTGTTTTTT,CASPRVARGELFF
TRBV13,TRBJ2-3,TRBD2,-,18,TGTGCCAGCAGCGTCAGACTAGCGGGGGGGCATCGCACAGATACGCAGTATTTT,CASSVRLAGGHRTDTQYF
TRBV5-6,TRBJ2-7,-,-,16,TGTGCCAGCAGCCTTGCGGAGGGCGTGTTCTCCTACGAGCAGTACTTC,CASSLAEGVFSYEQYF
TRBV29-1,TRBJ1-2,TRBD1,-,18,TGCAGCGTTTTGGGACCCCCGGTGGAGGGACAGGCAAACTATGGCTACACCTTC,CSVLGPPVEGQANYGYTF
TRBV7-2,TRBJ2-3,TRBD2,-,15,TGTGCCAGCAGCCCCACTAGCGGGAATCGGGATACGCAGTATTTT,CASSPTSGNRDTQYF
TRBV5-1,TRBJ2-3,TRBD2,few,17,TGCGCCAGCAGCGAAGGGACTAGCGGTCTGGGCACAGATACGCAGTATTTT,CASSEGTSGLGTDTQYF
TRBV19,TRBJ1-4,-,-,15,TGTGCCAGCTGCCCCAGGGGTGCAACTAATGAAAAACTGTTTTTT,CASCPRGATNEKLFF
TRBV4-1,TRBJ2-5,TRBD2,once,18,TGCGCCAGCAGCCAAGTCCCCCTTGGCGGGGGGCTCCAAGAGACCCAGTACTTC,CASSQVPLGGGLQETQYF
TRBV19,TRBJ2-5,TRBD1,-,18,TGTGCCAGTAGTCCGGGACAGGGGACGTTTAGGATCCAAGAGACCCAGTACTTC,CASSPGQGTFRIQETQYF
TRBV30,TRBJ1-1,-,-,13,TGTGCCTGGAAGATAAGCATGAACACTGAAGCTTTCTTT,CAWKISMNTEAFF
TRBV7-9,TRBJ1-1,-,-,14,TGTGCCAGCAGCCAGGAGGGAGTGGCCACTGAAGCTTTCTTT,CASSQEGVATEAFF